This is a list of T cell receptor beta chains from one sample in a study of beta chain features in type 1 diabetes. Clones were read by immunoSEQ multiplex PCR, and TCRdb kept only the in-frame ones, dropping some. The profile shows more than 250,000 clones, approximately 25% of them singletons. The sequenced sample consisted of naive CD4+ T cells from blood. These receptor sequences come from a young woman with type 1 diabetes. The CDR3 runs from the conserved cysteine through the conserved F or W. The D gene is left open where the match is weak. Clone size is shown for a subset of rows, as once, few, many or a class of expanded clone.

d_call j_call v_call clone_size cdr3_nt cdr3_aa
- TRBJ2-5 TRBV7-2 - TGTGCCAGCAGCCGAAGATTCGGCCAAGAGACCCAGTACTTC CASSRRFGQETQYF
- TRBJ2-5 TRBV6-6 few TGTGCCAGCAGTTACCCTCAAGAGACCCAGTACTTC CASSYPQETQYF
- TRBJ2-7 TRBV4-1 - TGCGCCAGCAGCCAAGGAGCTCGGGACAAAAAAGAGCAGTACTTC CASSQGARDKKEQYF
TRBD1 TRBJ1-2 TRBV5-1 - TGCGCCAGCGGACTACAGGGGGGCTATGGCTACACCTTC CASGLQGGYGYTF
TRBD1 TRBJ1-5 TRBV29-1 - TGCAGCGTCCAGGGGGAGGTCGGGCAGCCCCAGCATTTT CSVQGEVGQPQHF
TRBD2 TRBJ2-5 TRBV28 few TGTGCCAGCAGTTACCCAGCGGGGCAAGAGACCCAGTACTTC CASSYPAGQETQYF
- TRBJ2-3 TRBV14 - TGTGCCAGCAGCCAAGATTGGGCCCGCCGGCAGTATTTT CASSQDWARRQYF
TRBD1 TRBJ1-3 TRBV30 - TGTGCCTGGACCACAGGGGGCGAAGGAAACACCATATATTTT CAWTTGGEGNTIYF
- TRBJ1-2 TRBV25-1 - TGTGCCAGCCCCCTGAACTATGGCTACACCTTC CASPLNYGYTF
TRBD1 TRBJ2-7 TRBV18 - TGTGCCAGCTCACCTTTCAGGGGGCAGGAAGAGCAGTACTTC CASSPFRGQEEQYF
TRBD1 TRBJ2-7 TRBV6-5 - TGTGCCAGCAGTCGACACGGACAGGGGCGAAACGAGCAGTACTTC CASSRHGQGRNEQYF
TRBD2 TRBJ2-3 TRBV7-8 - TGTGCCAGCAGCACAGGACTAGCGGCTAGCACAGATACGCAGTATTTT CASSTGLAASTDTQYF
TRBD1 TRBJ2-7 TRBV5-1 - TGCGCCAGCAGCTTGGGACAGGGGGGCGAGCAGTACTTC CASSLGQGGEQYF
TRBD1 TRBJ2-5 TRBV9 - TGTGCCAGCAGCGCGGACAGGATCCCGCAAGAGACCCAGTACTTC CASSADRIPQETQYF
- TRBJ2-1 TRBV9 - TGTGCCAGCAGCCCCCGTCCCAATGAGCAGTTCTTC CASSPRPNEQFF
- TRBJ2-7 TRBV29-1 - TGCAGCGTTGCTGGCCTCTCCTACGAGCAGTACTTC CSVAGLSYEQYF
- TRBJ2-6 TRBV11-3 few TGTGCCAGCAACGGGATGGGGGCCAACGTCCTGACTTTC CASNGMGANVLTF
- TRBJ2-1 TRBV25-1 few TGTGCCAGCAGTCGGCCGGGAGCCTCCTACAATGAGCAGTTCTTC CASSRPGASYNEQFF
TRBD1 TRBJ1-2 TRBV11-1 few TGTGCCAGCAGCGAGAGACAGGGGATTGATGGCTACACCTTC CASSERQGIDGYTF